The 2 T cell receptor beta chains below come from one sample, sequenced in a study of blood T cell repertoires in COVID-19. TCRdb's copy holds only in-frame clones and misses some; the assay was immunoSEQ multiplex PCR. This repertoire shows about 20,000 clones, about 85% found once; its top ten account for 30% to 40%. The material sequenced was peripheral blood. The source is a human donor with active COVID-19. The donor label of this sample is uncertain.

The rearrangement joins TRBV6-5 to TRBJ1-5, with D possibly matching TRBD1 (6 bases). Between the trimmed V and J ends, which lost 2 bases and 2 bases, there was a span of 10 bases. Germline CDR1 is MNHEY and CDR2 is SVGAGI. This CDR3 has 15 residues. The CDR3 bases are TGTGCCAGCAGTTACGACAGGTCGGGCAATCAGCCCCAGCATTTT. Amino acid sequence: CASSYDRSGNQPQHF.

The chain is built from TRBV29-1 and TRBJ1-3; unclear D gene. Trimming pared 5 bases from V and 10 bases from J, leaving 18 bases between. The germline V gene encodes CDR1 SQVTM and CDR2 ANQGSEA. The length of the CDR3 is 13 residues. CDR3 residues: CSVTPLPGDTIYF. The CDR3 DNA reads as TGCAGCGTTACCCCTCTCCCCGGGGATACCATATATTTT.